This TCR beta chain comes out of a study of T cells in Graves' hyperthyroidism and ophthalmopathy. Whole-study context: The blood sample was taken at first diagnosis, before treatment began. Study-level points and caveats: Onset of ophthalmopathy came a median roughly 6.5 months after the model predicted it. Researchers found most expanded thyroid clonotypes above 0.001 in blood as well.

This clonotype occurred many times. No antigen is known for it. Using RNA transcripts as the source, TCR beta CDR3 regions were amplified. First-round RT-PCR targeting the TCR CDR3 was performed with the HTBI primer set. One entry per CDR3 protein results from TCRdb running MiXCR on the multiplex PCR reads. The sample lists under 650,000 distinct CDR3 sequences, around 15% occurring once. PBMCs were derived from 10 ml fresh peripheral blood. What was sequenced was blood. This clonotype was obtained from a woman in her 30s with Graves' hyperthyroidism.

Here the CDR3 DNA reads TGTGCCAGCAGTCGTGCCGGGACTAGCGGGAGTTACAATGAGCAGTTCTTC. Encoded protein: CASSRAGTSGSYNEQFF. The chain carries TRBV3-1 and TRBJ2-1, with 14 bases identical to TRBD2. V dropped 6 bases and J dropped 4; count of bases not matched to a gene: 8. The germline gives CDR1 LGHDT, CDR2 YNNKEL (reference sequence). This CDR3 is built from 17 residues.